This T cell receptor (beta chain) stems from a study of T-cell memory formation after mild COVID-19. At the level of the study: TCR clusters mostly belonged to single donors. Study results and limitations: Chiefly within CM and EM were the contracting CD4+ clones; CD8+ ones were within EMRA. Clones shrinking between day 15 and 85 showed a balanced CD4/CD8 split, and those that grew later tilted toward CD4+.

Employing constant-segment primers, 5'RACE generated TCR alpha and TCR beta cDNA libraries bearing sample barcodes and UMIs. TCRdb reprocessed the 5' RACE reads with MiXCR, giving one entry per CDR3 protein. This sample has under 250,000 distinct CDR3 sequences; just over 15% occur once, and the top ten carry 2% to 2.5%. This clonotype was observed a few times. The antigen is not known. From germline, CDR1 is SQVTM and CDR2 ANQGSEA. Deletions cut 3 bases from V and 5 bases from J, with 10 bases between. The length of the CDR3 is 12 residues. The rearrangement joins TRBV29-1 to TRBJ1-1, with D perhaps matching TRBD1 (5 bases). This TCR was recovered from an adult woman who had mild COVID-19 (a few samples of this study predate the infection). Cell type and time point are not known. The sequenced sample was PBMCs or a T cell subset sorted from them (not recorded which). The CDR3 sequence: CSVERGGTEAFF. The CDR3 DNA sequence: TGCAGCGTTGAGCGGGGCGGAACTGAAGCTTTCTTT.